Listed here is a single TCR beta chain. The specificity of this receptor is unknown. No base qualities exist here, and no much larger clone lies one base off it. This entry is derived from a study of blood T cell repertoires in COVID-19 (dated by TCRdb to about 2020). In the study overall: Samples from collaborators originated in the United States, Italy and Spain and spanned both the acute and convalescent phases of COVID-19. The material from the prospective study consisted of cDNA or gDNA derived from T cells, B-cell-depleted T cells, or PBMCs. Subjects who had been exposed to COVID-19, were actively infected with it, or had recovered from it provided the deeply sampled blood TCRbeta repertoires that made up the dataset. The repertoires were released in a freely available public database meant as a resource for research on the immune response to SARS-CoV-2. The samples were drawn from two sources: the first 160 participants of the ongoing ImmuneRACE study, and 1,200 or so subjects contributed by 6 global collaborators. Nearly every sample came with metadata listing a de-identified subject ID, COVID-19 status, age in years and sex. Where HLA class I and class II types were available, the types were taken from metadata supplied by the sample provider, not from assay-based typing. Results the study describes overall, beyond this receptor: How much clinical and demographic metadata was included differed by source and by participant, and the metadata was provided uncurated.

Trimming takes 3 bases from V and 4 bases from J, and the germline ends sit 16 bases apart. The CDR3, from cysteine to phenylalanine, totals 16 residues. The CDR3 DNA has 48 bases and is translated from base 1. The germline V gene (reference sequence) provides CDR1 MNHEY and CDR2 SMNVEV. The collaborating institutions used their own protocols to collect whole blood in K2EDTA tubes. Collaborator samples were shipped for TCRbeta analysis as frozen whole blood, isolated PBMCs, or DNA extracted from either sample type. The immunoSEQ Assay, a bias-controlled multiplex PCR, was used to amplify TCRbeta CDR3 regions from genomic DNA. The authors' analysis ran thus. Within the assay, amplification of reference gene primers was used to estimate how many nucleated cells each sample contained. Sequence reads were collapsed and filtered to measure the absolute abundance of every unique TCRbeta CDR3 rearrangement. For each sample, productive Simpson clonality was calculated by taking the square root of Simpson's diversity index across productive rearrangements. What TCRdb holds here is the immuneACCESS table cut down to in-frame rearrangements. Part of the clones is not present; checked against another copy, under half of the missing clones reflect an unresolved V gene, and the others are unexplained. V and J calls and clone size are those listed in that table; D and trimming were worked out from the DNA. Here the sample has about 250,000 clones; around 90% occur a single time. The ten largest clones represent 3% of the sample.

The sequence derives from a man in his late teens or twenties with active or convalescent COVID-19. The sequence links TRBV27 to TRBJ1-3; TRBD1 might be the D gene, on 5 matching bases. The specimen was peripheral blood. CDR3 loop: CASSLAPPGQGNTIYF. The nucleotide sequence is given as TGTGCCAGCAGTTTGGCCCCCCCAGGGCAGGGAAACACCATATATTTT.